Listed below are T cell receptor beta chains from one sample, sequenced in a study of OX40 agonist ivuxolimab in advanced cancers. Clones were read by immunoSEQ multiplex PCR, and TCRdb kept only the in-frame ones, dropping some. Of some 58,000 clones in the sample, about 88% are singletons; the top ten hold approximately 0.8%. The sample consisted of CD4+ or CD8+ T cells sorted from blood, taken in a trial of the OX40 agonist ivuxolimab. The receptors come from an adult with an advanced solid tumor such as melanoma, head and neck, liver or kidney cancer. Each CDR3 is given with its conserved first and last residue.

j_gene: TRBJ1-6; v_gene: TRBV6-5; CDR3aa: CASRYGQRHSPLHF
j_gene: TRBJ1-5; v_gene: TRBV2; CDR3aa: CASRGGSNQPQHF
j_gene: TRBJ2-1; v_gene: TRBV6-5; CDR3aa: CASSHTLGYNEQFF
j_gene: TRBJ1-4; v_gene: TRBV19; CDR3aa: CASSGETTNEKLFF
j_gene: TRBJ1-1; v_gene: TRBV6-5; CDR3aa: CASSYNKVAFF
j_gene: TRBJ2-3; v_gene: TRBV7-2; CDR3aa: CASSLQRGPTDTQYF
j_gene: TRBJ1-2; v_gene: TRBV18; CDR3aa: CASSPPSETGVPGYTF
j_gene: TRBJ2-2; v_gene: TRBV6-6; CDR3aa: CASSYMKGPGELFF
j_gene: TRBJ2-7; v_gene: TRBV9; CDR3aa: CASSNRGSGTTDEQYF
j_gene: TRBJ1-4; v_gene: TRBV14; CDR3aa: CASSPGGEATNEKLFF
j_gene: TRBJ1-5; v_gene: TRBV10-3; CDR3aa: CAISGVNQPQHF
j_gene: TRBJ1-2; v_gene: TRBV4-2; CDR3aa: CASSQDSPTGTNYGYTF
j_gene: TRBJ2-3; v_gene: TRBV13; CDR3aa: CASSPRTLSTDTQYF
j_gene: TRBJ2-5; v_gene: TRBV27; CDR3aa: CASSLRSELAGSETQYF
j_gene: TRBJ1-2; v_gene: TRBV5-1; CDR3aa: CASSLGRGITYGYTF
j_gene: TRBJ2-3; v_gene: TRBV5-6; CDR3aa: CASTPDLAATDTQYF
j_gene: TRBJ2-7; v_gene: TRBV27; CDR3aa: CASSPTPGTGGRRSSYEQYF
j_gene: TRBJ2-6; v_gene: TRBV5-1; CDR3aa: CASSLDVGTGANVLTF
j_gene: TRBJ1-4; v_gene: TRBV5-8; CDR3aa: CASSLGPLNEKLFF
j_gene: TRBJ2-7; v_gene: TRBV28; CDR3aa: CASSGGTGPYEQYF
j_gene: TRBJ2-1; v_gene: TRBV11-2; CDR3aa: CASSLELASGHNEQFF
j_gene: TRBJ1-3; v_gene: TRBV6-6; CDR3aa: CASRAGNTIYF
j_gene: TRBJ1-2; v_gene: TRBV11-2; CDR3aa: CASSLEGGSYGYTF
j_gene: TRBJ2-6; v_gene: TRBV4-1; CDR3aa: CASSQTGVVSGANVLTF
j_gene: TRBJ1-2; v_gene: TRBV7-2; CDR3aa: CASSFQYRGVRGDYGYTF
j_gene: TRBJ2-6; v_gene: TRBV9; CDR3aa: CASSALPGTGANVLTF
j_gene: TRBJ1-5; v_gene: TRBV6-1; CDR3aa: CASGRDSVNQPQHF
j_gene: TRBJ2-2; v_gene: TRBV15; CDR3aa: CATSRDRGNVGELFF
j_gene: TRBJ1-1; v_gene: TRBV6-5; CDR3aa: CASSLGAVEAFF
j_gene: TRBJ1-4; v_gene: TRBV30; CDR3aa: CAWSGLLQEKLFF
j_gene: TRBJ1-4; v_gene: TRBV5-5; CDR3aa: CASSLSGGEKLFF
j_gene: TRBJ2-7; v_gene: TRBV5-4; CDR3aa: CASSLAVGLREQYF
j_gene: TRBJ1-6; v_gene: TRBV5-4; CDR3aa: CASSLTGTSPLHF
j_gene: TRBJ2-3; v_gene: TRBV6-5; CDR3aa: CASKGSTDTQYF
j_gene: TRBJ1-2; v_gene: TRBV18; CDR3aa: CASSPREGTRGNYGYTF
j_gene: TRBJ1-2; v_gene: TRBV28; CDR3aa: CASSFPRQLNYGYTF
j_gene: TRBJ1-4; v_gene: TRBV6-1; CDR3aa: CASTPRRANEKLFF
j_gene: TRBJ1-6; v_gene: TRBV30; CDR3aa: CAWSRDGYNSPLHF
j_gene: TRBJ1-4; v_gene: TRBV10-2; CDR3aa: CASSSGYGEKLFF
j_gene: TRBJ2-6; v_gene: TRBV15; CDR3aa: CATSPLGVSGANVLTF
j_gene: TRBJ1-4; v_gene: TRBV15; CDR3aa: CATSRDKGATNEKLFF
j_gene: TRBJ2-1; v_gene: TRBV9; CDR3aa: CASSVGQESYNEQFF
j_gene: TRBJ2-7; v_gene: TRBV9; CDR3aa: CASSARGLAGGSAYEQYF
j_gene: TRBJ2-4; v_gene: TRBV7-2; CDR3aa: CASSLVVAEKNIQYF
j_gene: TRBJ1-1; v_gene: TRBV4-2; CDR3aa: CASSQDLTGRIGEAFF
j_gene: TRBJ2-6; v_gene: TRBV27; CDR3aa: CASRGQGAGANVLTF
j_gene: TRBJ1-2; v_gene: TRBV2; CDR3aa: CASNLGGAGYTF
j_gene: TRBJ2-1; v_gene: TRBV30; CDR3aa: CAWSATYEDNEQFF
j_gene: TRBJ1-2; v_gene: TRBV5-1; CDR3aa: CASSLGRDRDLWGYTF
j_gene: TRBJ2-7; v_gene: TRBV5-8; CDR3aa: CASSVGQDFYEQYF
j_gene: TRBJ1-4; v_gene: TRBV4-2; CDR3aa: CASSQFQINEKLFF
j_gene: TRBJ2-6; v_gene: TRBV7-8; CDR3aa: CASSLWGGGANVLTF
j_gene: TRBJ2-1; v_gene: TRBV2; CDR3aa: CASNSGTHTTGQFF
j_gene: TRBJ1-1; v_gene: TRBV7-2; CDR3aa: CASSLAYLGQLMNTEAFF
j_gene: TRBJ1-6; v_gene: TRBV19; CDR3aa: CASSKQGESSYNSPLHF
j_gene: TRBJ2-3; v_gene: TRBV9; CDR3aa: CASSVADTQYF
j_gene: TRBJ2-1; v_gene: TRBV7-6; CDR3aa: CASSPWVTNTYNEQFF
j_gene: TRBJ1-2; v_gene: TRBV18; CDR3aa: CASLPSGREYGYTF
j_gene: TRBJ1-4; v_gene: TRBV4-1; CDR3aa: CASSLHTGLSTGKLFF